These 20 T cell receptor beta chains came from one sample sequenced in a study of PD-L1 blockade in urothelial cancer (dated 2017 in TCRdb). Receptor amplification or capture employed the immunoSEQ multiplex PCR assay. Here the immuneACCESS table is served through TCRdb, limited to in-frame sequences with V and J called. Missing clones are a known gap in these copies; in checked studies unresolved V genes cover under half, and the rest lacks a known reason. The sample table lists about 72,000 clones, almost 90% of them with a count of one. Approximately 5% of the sample is taken by the ten largest. The meaning of the sample's time point label: pretreatment peripheral blood. Material: PBMCs, obtained around atezolizumab (anti-PD-L1) treatment. The receptor source for this set is a man aged 70 or older with urothelial cancer.

This chain connects TRBV5-5 to TRBJ2-5; D may be TRBD2 (6 bases). Trimming shortened V by 4 bases and J by 4 bases, and 17 bases separated the two germline ends. There are 15 residues in the CDR3. CDR1 and CDR2 (germline): SGHKS, YYEKEE (reference sequence). The CDR3 DNA reads as TGTGCCAGCAGCCCCCCCCGGGAGAGAGCAGAGACCCAGTACTTC. Its protein is CASSPPRERAETQYF.

This sequence joins TRBV28 and TRBJ2-3; 7 bases are a match to TRBD2. J gave up 8 bases and V 5 bases, and 13 bases lay outside the gene matches. Germline assignment: CDR1 MDHEN and CDR2 SYDVKM. There are 15 residues in the CDR3. CDR3 amino acids: CASSKQAGSWGTQYF. The CDR3 nucleotides read TGTGCCAGCAGTAAGCAAGCGGGGAGCTGGGGTACGCAGTATTTT.

V and J are TRBV5-5 and TRBJ1-1; D gene ambiguous. V lost 0 bases and J lost 6, with 6 bases in between. CDR1 SGHKS and CDR2 YYEKEE come from the germline V gene (reference sequence). The length of the CDR3 is 12 residues. The DNA of the CDR3 is TGTGCCAGCAGCTTGGCTTTCGCTGAAGCTTTCTTT. Translation: CASSLAFAEAFF.

This clone turned up a few times. The V gene is TRBV2, the J gene TRBJ2-1, with TRBD2 matching 10 bases. Germline trimming cut 6 bases from V and 5 bases from J; bases unmatched to any gene: 4. Per the germline V gene, CDR1 is SNHLY and CDR2 is FYNNEI. The CDR3 is 14 residues long. The CDR3 region is CASRRLAGNNEQFF. The CDR3 nucleotides read TGTGCCAGCAGGCGACTAGCGGGCAACAATGAGCAGTTCTTC.

This chain joins TRBV19 and TRBJ2-3; 7 bases are a match to TRBD2. The CDR3 is 15 residues long. Germline V gene sequence: CDR1 LNHDA, CDR2 SQIVND (reference sequence). The V segment lost 7 bases and the J segment 2 bases; nucleotides outside the gene matches: 9. The CDR3 sequence is CASMVSGAATDTQYF. The CDR3 DNA sequence: TGTGCCAGTATGGTGAGCGGGGCGGCCACAGATACGCAGTATTTT.

The sample holds one count of this clone. This chain connects TRBV18 to TRBJ2-7; the match to TRBD1 covers 7 bases. Germline values: CDR1 KGHSH, CDR2 LQKENI. The CDR3 has 16 amino acids. V trimming: 3 bases; J trimming: 4 bases; junction bases outside the gene matches: 12. The CDR3 DNA reads as TGTGCCAGCTCACCCTCAATTGGACAGGTAGTGTACGAGCAGTACTTC. This sequence encodes CASSPSIGQVVYEQYF.

The chain carries TRBV25-1 and TRBJ2-7; weak D call: TRBD1 (6 bases). This CDR3 is built from 12 residues. Trimming removed 4 bases at V and 5 bases at J, with 9 bases between. Germline V gene lookup returns CDR1 MGHDK and CDR2 SYGVNS. This chain's CDR3 is CASSASGDEQYF. In DNA, the CDR3 is TGTGCCAGCAGTGCGTCAGGGGACGAGCAGTACTTC.

The chain combines TRBV6-1 with TRBJ2-3; D may be TRBD2 (6 bases). Germline V lookup: CDR1 MNHNS, CDR2 SASEGT. V shed 1 base and J shed 0 bases, with 26 bases lying between them. The CDR3 consists of 21 residues. Here the CDR3 reads CASSEDGRASARIPSTDTQYF. The CDR3, as DNA: TGTGCCAGCAGTGAAGATGGGCGGGCTAGCGCGCGTATCCCTAGCACAGATACGCAGTATTTT.

The chain recombines TRBV11-2 with TRBJ1-1; D remains ambiguous. The V end was cut by 0 bases, the J end by 2 bases, with 10 bases between. CDR3 length: 15 residues. Germline assignment: CDR1 SGHAT and CDR2 FQNNGV. CDR3 DNA: TGTGCCAGCAGCTTAGATCCCTCCCCTAACACTGAAGCTTTCTTT. This codes for CASSLDPSPNTEAFF.

This clone was seen a single time. The rearrangement uses TRBV27 and TRBJ1-2; TRBD1 matches at 11 bases. CDR3 length: 15 residues. The germline V gene encodes CDR1 MNHEY and CDR2 SMNVEV (reference sequence). The V and J ends lost 6 bases and 7 bases, in that order; junction bases with no gene match: 10. The CDR3 DNA sequence: TGTGCCAGCAGCCCGAGGGACAGGGGGTTCGCTGGCTACACCTTC. This encodes CASSPRDRGFAGYTF.

This clone was counted once. The J gene is TRBJ2-7, the V gene TRBV2; perhaps TRBD2 as D (6 bases). V lost 6 bases to trimming and J lost 7 bases, with 22 bases between them. Germline V gives CDR1 SNHLY, CDR2 FYNNEI. The CDR3 is 15 residues long. This chain's CDR3 is CASSRGSDPMREQYF. CDR3 DNA sequence: TGTGCCAGCAGCCGGGGGAGCGACCCGATGCGGGAGCAGTACTTC.

The chain carries TRBV15 and TRBJ2-1; D possibly corresponds to TRBD2 (5 bases). The germline CDR1 and CDR2 sequences are LNHNV and YYDKDF (reference sequence). V lost 3 bases and J 1 base, leaving 10 bases between the germline ends. The CDR3 spans 15 residues. The CDR3 region has the DNA TGTGCCACCAGCAGTTCCCGAGGGTCCTACAATGAGCAGTTCTTC. Translation: CATSSSRGSYNEQFF.

The V and J genes are TRBV4-1 and TRBJ2-7, with TRBD2 matching over 9 bases. The V and J ends lost 5 bases and 5 bases, in that order; junction bases with no gene match: 10. CDR1 and CDR2 (germline): MGHRA, YSYEKL. The CDR3 totals 15 residues. The CDR3 region is CASSSLAGPGHEQYF. The DNA of the CDR3 is TGCGCCAGCAGCTCTCTAGCGGGACCGGGGCACGAGCAGTACTTC.

The rearrangement joins TRBV20-1 to TRBJ2-1; the D gene is possibly TRBD1 (5 bases). Germline loops: CDR1 DFQATT, CDR2 SNEGSKA (reference sequence). The CDR3 runs 11 residues. V was shortened by 4 bases and J by 7 bases, with 8 bases between the two germline ends. DNA of the CDR3: TGCAGTGCTAACCAGGGAAATGAGCAGTTCTTC. This gives the protein CSANQGNEQFF.

The chain links TRBV6-6 to TRBJ2-6; D ambiguous. The length of the CDR3 is 15 residues. Germline values: CDR1 MNHNY, CDR2 SVGAGI (reference sequence). The germline V and J ends were trimmed by 2 bases and 0 bases, with 5 bases remaining between them. The CDR3 region is CASSYGGSGANVLTF. The CDR3 DNA reads TGTGCCAGCAGTTACGGCGGCTCTGGGGCCAACGTCCTGACTTTC.

The chain combines TRBV29-1 with TRBJ1-2; maybe TRBD1 (5 bases). Per the germline V gene, CDR1 is SQVTM and CDR2 is ANQGSEA. The length of the CDR3 is 12 residues. The ends were cut back, 4 bases at V and 8 bases at J, with 14 bases in the middle. The DNA of the CDR3 is TGCAGCGTTGCGGGGGGGGTGTCCGGCTACACCTTC. Translating it yields CSVAGGVSGYTF.

The J gene is TRBJ1-2, the V gene TRBV28; perhaps TRBD1 as D (5 bases). CDR1 and CDR2 (germline): MDHEN, SYDVKM. The CDR3 has 12 amino acids. The V and J ends lost 2 bases and 8 bases respectively, with 9 bases between them. The CDR3: CASSLAGAGYTF. The CDR3, as DNA: TGTGCCAGCAGTTTAGCTGGGGCCGGCTACACCTTC.

The chain joins TRBV28 to TRBJ1-2, with D uncertain. The CDR3 contains 13 residues. The ends were cut back, 4 bases at V and 1 base at J, with 7 bases in the middle. Germline values: CDR1 MDHEN, CDR2 SYDVKM. CDR3 nucleotide sequence: TGTGCCAGCAGTTCTTACAATAACTATGGCTACACCTTC. Translated, it gives CASSSYNNYGYTF.

A single count supports this clone. In nucleotides, the CDR3 is TGTGCCAGCAGCGTGGGTTTCGGGACAGGACTCTACGAGCAGTACTTC. Its protein product is CASSVGFGTGLYEQYF. The chain is built from TRBV9 and TRBJ2-7, with 8 bases matching TRBD1. The CDR3 runs 16 residues. The V segment lost 2 bases and the J segment 3 bases; nucleotides outside the gene matches: 10. Germline V CDR1 and CDR2: SGDLS, YYNGEE.

V usage is TRBV7-2 and J usage is TRBJ1-2; D is perhaps TRBD1 (6 bases). The CDR3 has 15 residues. V dropped 4 bases and J dropped 3 bases, with 15 bases sitting between them. The germline V gene encodes CDR1 SGHTA and CDR2 FQGNSA. The CDR3 DNA is TGTGCCAGCAGCTCCGGACAGCCAGGAGACTATGGCTACACCTTC. Its translation is CASSSGQPGDYGYTF.